The 27 T cell receptor beta chains presented below share a single source sample, sequenced in a study of neurological immune-mediated disorders. TCRdb analysed the 5' RACE reads with MiXCR anew, one entry per CDR3 protein. The top ten hold under 4% of the sample, which has just under 60,000 distinct CDR3 sequences, 2% to 2.5% seen once. Sequencing was carried out using PBMCs. The receptors were gathered from a man in his forties or fifties with multiple sclerosis.

This clonotype was picked up many times. The genes are TRBV12-3 or TRBV12-4 and TRBJ2-1, with D unclear. There are 13 residues in the CDR3. The ends were cut back, 3 bases at V and 6 bases at J, with 9 bases in the middle. The CDR3: CASSFRQLNEQFF. For the CDR3, the DNA is TGTGCCAGCAGTTTTCGTCAGCTCAATGAGCAGTTCTTC.

This clonotype was counted between two and nine times. The chain employs TRBV4-3 and TRBJ1-6, with a tentative D call TRBD1 (6 bases). Germline assignment: CDR1 LGHNA and CDR2 YSLEER. The CDR3 is 14 residues long. V was clipped by 8 bases and J by 4 bases, with 12 bases between them. CDR3 nucleotide sequence: TGCGCCAGCTGTCCGGACAGATATAATTCACCCCTCCACTTT. Protein: CASCPDRYNSPLHF.

There are many counts of this clonotype. The chain has TRBV5-1 and TRBJ1-6, with 7 bases identical to TRBD1. The V gene end was trimmed by 1 base and the J gene end by 9 bases; junction bases not matched to a gene: 7. The CDR3 sequence is 15 residues long. From germline, CDR1 is SGHRS and CDR2 YFSETQ. This CDR3 reads CASSLKGQGGSPLHF. CDR3 bases: TGCGCCAGCAGCTTGAAAGGCCAGGGGGGTTCACCCCTCCACTTT.

This clonotype was counted ten times or more. CDR3 coding DNA: TGCGCCAGCAGCGAACCGGGGGGCGAGCAGTACTTC. This encodes CASSEPGGEQYF. The V call is TRBV5-1, the J call TRBJ2-7, with 7 bases identical to TRBD2. The J segment lost 6 bases and the V segment lost 4 bases, leaving 4 bases of the junction unmatched. The CDR3 is 12 amino acids. Per the germline V gene, CDR1 is SGHRS and CDR2 is YFSETQ.

A few counts support this clonotype. The chain recombines TRBV6-2 or TRBV6-3 with TRBJ2-2; maybe TRBD2 (5 bases). Trimming cost V 2 bases and J 3 bases, with 10 bases left between them. The CDR3 has 15 residues. The V gene's germline CDR1 is MNHEY and CDR2 SVGEGT. CDR3 sequence reads: CASSYGLAYTGELFF. CDR3 in DNA: TGTGCCAGCAGTTACGGGCTAGCATACACCGGGGAGCTGTTTTTT.

The sample holds many counts of this clonotype. A clone one base away is much larger, so this may be a read error. This rearrangement joins TRBV5-5 to TRBJ2-3, with a tentative D call TRBD2 (5 bases). The germline CDR1 and CDR2 sequences are SGHKS and YYEKEE (reference sequence). The CDR3 is made up of 13 amino acids. As DNA, the CDR3 is TGTGCCAGCAGCTTGGGGCGGGCAGATACGAAGTATTTT. Its protein is CASSLGRADTKYF.

This clonotype was observed at least ten times. The chain employs TRBV5-5 and TRBJ1-1; D call uncertain. Between the trimmed V and J ends, which lost 1 base and 6 bases, there was a span of 10 bases. Germline CDR1 reads SGHKS; CDR2 reads YYEKEE (reference sequence). The CDR3 length is 13 residues. Here the CDR3 DNA reads TGTGCCAGCAGCTTGTGGGGTCATGCTGAAGCTTTCTTT. This gives the protein CASSLWGHAEAFF.

This clonotype was observed many times. The chain joins TRBV5-6 to TRBJ2-5, with D possibly being TRBD1 (6 bases). V gave up 5 bases and J gave up 2 bases, with 22 bases separating them. The CDR3 is 17 amino acids. Germline values: CDR1 SGHDT, CDR2 YYEEEE. The CDR3 sequence is CASSPRGSQGNQETQYF. DNA of the CDR3: TGTGCCAGCAGTCCACGGGGATCACAGGGCAATCAAGAGACCCAGTACTTC.

This clonotype was seen repeatedly, ten times or more. The chain has TRBV5-1 and TRBJ2-5; D is unresolved. The CDR3 length is 13 residues. Looked up from germline, CDR1 is SGHRS and CDR2 is YFSETQ. V was shortened by 5 bases and J by 5 bases, with 13 bases between the two germline ends. CDR3: CASSRPPSETQYF. For the CDR3, the DNA is TGCGCCAGCAGTCGCCCCCCCTCGGAGACCCAGTACTTC.

This clonotype was observed many times. This chain connects TRBV12-3 or TRBV12-4 to TRBJ1-1; the match to TRBD1 covers 7 bases. After removal of 6 bases from V and 1 base from J, the junction contained 2 bases not matched to a gene. CDR3 length: 13 residues. CDR3 bases: TGTGCCAGCAGGCAGGGGGGGAACACTGAAGCTTTCTTT. Its translation is CASRQGGNTEAFF.

The chain links TRBV19 to TRBJ1-5; 7 positions match TRBD1. V shed 9 bases, J shed 3 bases, and the junction held 2 bases outside the gene matches. The CDR3 totals 12 residues. In germline, CDR1 is LNHDA, CDR2 SQIVND (reference sequence). Here the CDR3 reads CARRGPNQPQHF. Here the CDR3 DNA reads TGTGCCAGAAGGGGGCCCAATCAGCCCCAGCATTTT.

Many counts were recorded for this clonotype. The gene calls are TRBV4-3 and TRBJ2-5; 9 positions agree with TRBD2. Germline V gene lookup returns CDR1 LGHNA and CDR2 YSLEER. The CDR3 is made up of 13 amino acids. The trim removed 3 bases at V and 9 bases at J, leaving 5 bases unmatched. CDR3 residues: CASSHQAGGAQYF. The CDR3, as DNA: TGCGCCAGCAGCCATCAGGCGGGAGGGGCCCAGTACTTC.

This clonotype was seen at least ten times. J is TRBJ2-3 and V is TRBV5-1; a weak D match, TRBD1 (5 bases). The germline V gene encodes CDR1 SGHRS and CDR2 YFSETQ. V was trimmed by 3 bases and J by 1 base, leaving 18 bases between them. The CDR3 is 17 amino acids. CDR3 DNA sequence: TGCGCCAGCAGCTATGCACTGAGACAGTCCCGCACAGATACGCAGTATTTT. Protein: CASSYALRQSRTDTQYF. The full variable domain, its missing parts supplied by reference TRBV5-1 and TRBJ2-3, is KAGVTQTPRYLIKTRGQQVTLSCSPISGHRSVSWYQQTPGQGLQFLFEYFSETQRNKGNFPGRFSGRQFSNSRSEMNVSTLELGDSALYLCASSYALRQSRTDTQYFGPGTRLTVL.

This clonotype was found many times. The V and J genes are TRBV20-1 and TRBJ2-7; D gene unclear. Germline-derived CDR1 and CDR2 are DFQATT and SNEGSKA (reference sequence). V dropped 6 bases and J dropped 3 bases, with 9 bases sitting between them. CDR3 length: 11 residues. CDR3 amino acids: CSAYFIYEQYF. The CDR3 nucleotides read TGCAGTGCGTATTTTATCTACGAGCAGTACTTC.

This clonotype was seen repeatedly, ten times or more. The chain links TRBV28 to TRBJ1-5; D remains unclear. The germline gives CDR1 MDHEN, CDR2 SYDVKM. Trimming pared 10 bases from V and 1 base from J, leaving 8 bases between. The CDR3 is 12 amino acids. CDR3 sequence reads: CATRDSNQPQHF. Written as DNA, the CDR3 is TGTGCCACCCGCGACAGCAATCAGCCCCAGCATTTT.

Many counts were recorded for this clonotype. The chain combines TRBV12-3 or TRBV12-4 with TRBJ1-2, with D unresolved. Between the trimmed V and J ends, which lost 3 bases and 4 bases, there was a span of 9 bases. The CDR3 is 13 amino acids. The DNA for the CDR3 is TGTGCCAGCAGTTTGAATTGGCCCTATGGCTACACCTTC. Its translation is CASSLNWPYGYTF.

This clonotype was observed many times. The rearrangement uses TRBV20-1 and TRBJ1-5; 7 nucleotides match TRBD1. The V segment lost 5 bases and the J segment 11 bases; nucleotides outside the gene matches: 15. This CDR3 region has 14 residues. Germline CDR1 reads DFQATT; CDR2 reads SNEGSKA (reference sequence). The CDR3 DNA reads TGCAGTGCTTCCCTCGGGACAGCCAGGAGAGCCCAGCATTTT. As protein: CSASLGTARRAQHF.

The sample holds many counts of this clonotype. The CDR3 DNA sequence: TGTGCCAGCAGTCCTCGGGGAGGGACCTCCTACGAGCAGTACTTC. It yields the protein CASSPRGGTSYEQYF. The rearrangement uses TRBV27 and TRBJ2-7; 7 nucleotides agree with TRBD2. The V gene's germline CDR1 is MNHEY and CDR2 SMNVEV (reference sequence). After removal of 5 bases from V and 0 bases from J, the junction contained 7 bases not matched to a gene. The CDR3 has 15 residues.

The sample holds many counts of this clonotype. This chain uses TRBV28 with TRBJ2-7, with D uncertain. CDR1 is MDHEN and CDR2 is SYDVKM in the germline V gene. The CDR3 is made up of 13 amino acids. V was cut by 3 bases and J by 2 bases, with 8 bases left in between. This CDR3 is CASSLSGPYEQYF. In nucleotides, the CDR3 is TGTGCCAGCAGTTTGTCCGGGCCCTACGAGCAGTACTTC.

At least ten counts were recorded for this clonotype. V usage is TRBV5-1 and J usage is TRBJ2-5; D possibly matches TRBD1 or TRBD2 (6 bases each). The V gene lost 3 bases and the J gene lost 5 bases, with 23 bases spanning the gap. The CDR3 consists of 17 residues. Germline V gene data show CDR1 as SGHRS and CDR2 as YFSETQ. The CDR3 loop is CASSSGAHRLSGETQYF. As DNA, the CDR3 is TGCGCCAGCAGCTCGGGGGCCCACAGGCTGTCGGGGGAGACCCAGTACTTC.

This clonotype has a count of ten or more. This rearrangement joins TRBV27 to TRBJ2-3; TRBD1 aligns across 9 bases. The V and J ends lost 4 bases and 13 bases, in that order; junction bases with no gene match: 12. This CDR3 contains 14 residues. Per the germline V gene, CDR1 is MNHEY and CDR2 is SMNVEV (reference sequence). CDR3 sequence (DNA): TGTGCCAGCAGTTCAACAGGGGGCGCGGATAAGAAGTATTTT. This sequence encodes CASSSTGGADKKYF.

This clonotype appeared many times. The chain uses TRBV20-1 and TRBJ1-1; 8 bases match TRBD1. CDR3 length equals 12 residues. The ends lost 6 bases at V and 8 bases at J; junction bases unmatched: 8. Germline V gene lookup returns CDR1 DFQATT and CDR2 SNEGSKA (reference sequence). The CDR3 spells CSASDRGPEAFF. As DNA, the CDR3 is TGCAGTGCCTCCGACAGGGGCCCCGAAGCTTTCTTT.

In its sample, this clonotype was seen many times. This sequence joins TRBV6-4 and TRBJ2-1; weak D call: TRBD1 (5 bases). The CDR3 extends over 13 amino acids. Germline CDR1 is MRHNA and CDR2 is SNTAGT. Trimming removed 4 bases at V and 4 bases at J, with 8 bases between. DNA of the CDR3: TGTGCCAGCAGTGCAGGGTCTTACAATGAGCAGTTCTTC. It encodes CASSAGSYNEQFF.

This clonotype has ten or more counts. V gene TRBV7-3 combines with J gene TRBJ2-1, with 7 bases that match TRBD2. CDR3 size: 14 residues. The germline gives CDR1 SGHTA, CDR2 FQGTGA. J gave up 7 bases and V 2 bases, and 5 bases lay outside the gene matches. The CDR3 spells CASSLGGGFNEQFF. In DNA form, the CDR3 reads TGTGCCAGCAGCTTAGGCGGGGGTTTTAATGAGCAGTTCTTC.

The table lists this clonotype with many counts. The V call is TRBV20-1, the J call TRBJ2-5; D might be TRBD1 or TRBD2, each matching 5 bases. Germline V gene sequence: CDR1 DFQATT, CDR2 SNEGSKA (reference sequence). The CDR3 is made up of 14 amino acids. Trimming stripped 3 bases from V and 4 bases from J, with 15 bases between. The CDR3 DNA follows: TGCAGTGCTAGCGGCCCGGGGCGAGGAGAGACCCAGTACTTC. Encoded protein: CSASGPGRGETQYF.

V gene TRBV12-3 or TRBV12-4 combines with J gene TRBJ2-7; possibly TRBD2 for D (5 bases). V lost 5 bases, J lost 0 bases, and 11 bases lay in between. This CDR3 has 14 amino acids. CDR3 bases: TGTGCCAGCAGTCCGGACTGGAGCTCCTACGAGCAGTACTTC. Protein sequence: CASSPDWSSYEQYF.

This clonotype qualifies as medium-sized. The chain couples TRBV5-1 to TRBJ1-6; TRBD1 matches at 11 bases. This CDR3 comprises 14 residues. Germline V gene sequence: CDR1 SGHRS, CDR2 YFSETQ. V dropped 4 bases and J dropped 9; count of bases not matched to a gene: 3. CDR3 sequence (DNA): TGCGCCAGCAGCGCGGGACAGGGGGGTTCACCCCTCCACTTT. Translating it yields CASSAGQGGSPLHF.